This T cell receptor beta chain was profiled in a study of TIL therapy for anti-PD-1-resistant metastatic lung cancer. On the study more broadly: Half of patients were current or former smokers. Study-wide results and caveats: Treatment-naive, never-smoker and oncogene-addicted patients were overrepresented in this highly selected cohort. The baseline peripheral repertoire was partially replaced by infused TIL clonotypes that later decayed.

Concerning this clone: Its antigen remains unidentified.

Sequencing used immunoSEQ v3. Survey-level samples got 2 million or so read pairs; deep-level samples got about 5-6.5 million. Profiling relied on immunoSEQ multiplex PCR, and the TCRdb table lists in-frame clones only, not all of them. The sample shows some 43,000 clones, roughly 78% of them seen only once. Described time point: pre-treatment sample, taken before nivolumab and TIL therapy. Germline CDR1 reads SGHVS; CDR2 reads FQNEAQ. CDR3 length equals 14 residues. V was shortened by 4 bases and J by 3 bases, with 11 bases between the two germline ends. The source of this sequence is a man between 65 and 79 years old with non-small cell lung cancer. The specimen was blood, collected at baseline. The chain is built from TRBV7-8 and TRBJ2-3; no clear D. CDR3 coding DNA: TGTGCCAGCAGCTCTCGTGGGCGGACAGATACGCAGTATTTT. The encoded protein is CASSSRGRTDTQYF.